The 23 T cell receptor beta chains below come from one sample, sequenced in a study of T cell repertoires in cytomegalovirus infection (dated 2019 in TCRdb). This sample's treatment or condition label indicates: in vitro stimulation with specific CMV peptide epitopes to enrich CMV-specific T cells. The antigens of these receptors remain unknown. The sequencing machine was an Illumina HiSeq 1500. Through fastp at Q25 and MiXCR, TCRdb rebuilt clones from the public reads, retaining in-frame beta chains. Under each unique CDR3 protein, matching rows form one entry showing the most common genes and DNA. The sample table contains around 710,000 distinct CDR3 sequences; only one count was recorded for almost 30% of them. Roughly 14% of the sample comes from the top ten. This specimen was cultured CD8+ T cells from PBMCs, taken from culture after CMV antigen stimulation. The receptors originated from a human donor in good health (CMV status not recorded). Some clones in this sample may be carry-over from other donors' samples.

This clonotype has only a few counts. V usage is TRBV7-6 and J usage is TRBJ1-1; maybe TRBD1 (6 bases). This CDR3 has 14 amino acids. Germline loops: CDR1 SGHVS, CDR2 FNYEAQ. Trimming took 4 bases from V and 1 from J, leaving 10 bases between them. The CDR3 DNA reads TGTGCCAGCAGCTCACAGGGATGGAACACTGAAGCTTTCTTT. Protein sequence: CASSSQGWNTEAFF.

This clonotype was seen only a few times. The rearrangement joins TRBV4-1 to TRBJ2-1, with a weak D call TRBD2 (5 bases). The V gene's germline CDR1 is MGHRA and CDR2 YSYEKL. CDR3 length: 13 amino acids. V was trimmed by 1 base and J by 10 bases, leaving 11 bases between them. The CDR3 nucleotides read TGCGCCAGCAGCCAAGTCCTAGCAGGCGAGCAGTTCTTC. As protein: CASSQVLAGEQFF.

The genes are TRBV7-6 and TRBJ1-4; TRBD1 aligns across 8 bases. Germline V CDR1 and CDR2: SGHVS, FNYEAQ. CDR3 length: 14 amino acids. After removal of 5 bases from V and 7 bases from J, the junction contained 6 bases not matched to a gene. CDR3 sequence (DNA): TGTGCCAGCAGCGCTCGGACAGGGACTGAAAAACTGTTTTTT. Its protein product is CASSARTGTEKLFF.

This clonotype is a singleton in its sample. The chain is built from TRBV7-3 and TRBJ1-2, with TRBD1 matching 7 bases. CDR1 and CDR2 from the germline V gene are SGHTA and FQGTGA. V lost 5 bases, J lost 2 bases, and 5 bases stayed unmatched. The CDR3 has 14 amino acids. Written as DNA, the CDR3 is TGTGCCAGCAGCCGTGGCAGGGGGAACTATGGCTACACCTTC. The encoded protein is CASSRGRGNYGYTF.

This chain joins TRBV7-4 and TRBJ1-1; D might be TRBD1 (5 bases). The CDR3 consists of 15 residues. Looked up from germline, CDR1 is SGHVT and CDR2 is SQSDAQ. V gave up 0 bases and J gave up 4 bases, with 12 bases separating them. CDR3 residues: CASSLARGGATEAFF. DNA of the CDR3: TGTGCCAGCAGCTTAGCCCGGGGGGGTGCCACTGAAGCTTTCTTT.

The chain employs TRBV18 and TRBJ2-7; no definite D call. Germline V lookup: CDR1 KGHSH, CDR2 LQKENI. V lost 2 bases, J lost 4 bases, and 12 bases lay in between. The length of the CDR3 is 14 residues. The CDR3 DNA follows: TGTGCCAGCTCACCAAATCCGGACCAATACGAGCAGTACGTC. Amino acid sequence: CASSPNPDQYEQYV.

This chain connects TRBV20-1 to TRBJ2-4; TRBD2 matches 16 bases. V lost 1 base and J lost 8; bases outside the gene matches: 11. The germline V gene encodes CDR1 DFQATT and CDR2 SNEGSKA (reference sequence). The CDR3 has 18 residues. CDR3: CSARVPGLAGGWGDIQYF. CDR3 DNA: TGCAGTGCTAGAGTCCCGGGACTAGCGGGGGGGTGGGGCGACATTCAGTACTTC.

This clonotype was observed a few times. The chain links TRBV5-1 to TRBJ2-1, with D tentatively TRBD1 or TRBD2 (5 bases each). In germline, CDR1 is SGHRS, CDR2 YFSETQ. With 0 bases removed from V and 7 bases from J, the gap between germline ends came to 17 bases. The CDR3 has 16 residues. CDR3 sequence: CASSLGRGPPGNEQFF. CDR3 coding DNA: TGCGCCAGCAGCTTGGGTCGGGGCCCCCCGGGGAATGAGCAGTTCTTC.

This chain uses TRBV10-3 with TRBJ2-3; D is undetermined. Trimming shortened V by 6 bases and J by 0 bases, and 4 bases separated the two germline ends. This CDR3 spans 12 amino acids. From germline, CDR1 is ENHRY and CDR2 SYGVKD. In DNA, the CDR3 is TGTGCCATCAGGATTAGCACAGATACGCAGTATTTT. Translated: CAIRISTDTQYF.

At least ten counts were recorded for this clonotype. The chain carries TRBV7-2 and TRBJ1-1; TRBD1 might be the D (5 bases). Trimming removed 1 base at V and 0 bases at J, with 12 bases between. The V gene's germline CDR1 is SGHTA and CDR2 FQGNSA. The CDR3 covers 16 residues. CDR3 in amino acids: CASSLVGGGMNTEAFF. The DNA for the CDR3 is TGTGCCAGCAGCTTAGTGGGGGGGGGAATGAACACTGAAGCTTTCTTT.

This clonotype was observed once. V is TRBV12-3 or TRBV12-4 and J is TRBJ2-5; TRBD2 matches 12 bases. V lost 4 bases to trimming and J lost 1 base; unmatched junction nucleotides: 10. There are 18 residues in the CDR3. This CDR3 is CASSSGLAGPTVQETQYF. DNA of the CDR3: TGTGCCAGCAGTTCGGGACTAGCGGGCCCTACCGTCCAAGAGACCCAGTACTTC.

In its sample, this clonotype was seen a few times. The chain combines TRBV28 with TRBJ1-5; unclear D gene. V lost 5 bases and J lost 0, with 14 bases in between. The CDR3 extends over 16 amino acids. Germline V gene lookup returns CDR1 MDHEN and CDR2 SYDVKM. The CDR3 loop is CASSPFDPYSNQPQHF. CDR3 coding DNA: TGTGCCAGCAGTCCTTTCGACCCATATAGCAATCAGCCCCAGCATTTT.

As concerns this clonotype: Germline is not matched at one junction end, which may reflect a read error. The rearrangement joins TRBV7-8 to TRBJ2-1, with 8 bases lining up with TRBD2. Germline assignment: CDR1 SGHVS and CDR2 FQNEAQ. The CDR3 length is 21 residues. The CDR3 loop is CASTLGAILAEGLGSYNEQFF. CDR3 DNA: TGTGCCAGCACCTTAGGAGCAATACTAGCGGAAGGTTTGGGCTCCTACAATGAGCAGTTCTTC.

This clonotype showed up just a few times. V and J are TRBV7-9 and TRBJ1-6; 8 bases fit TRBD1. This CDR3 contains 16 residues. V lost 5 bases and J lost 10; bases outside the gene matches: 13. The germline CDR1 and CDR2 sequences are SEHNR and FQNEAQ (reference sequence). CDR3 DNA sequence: TGTGCCAGCAGCCCCCCCGGACAGGGAACGGGGTCACCCCTCCACTTT. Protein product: CASSPPGQGTGSPLHF.

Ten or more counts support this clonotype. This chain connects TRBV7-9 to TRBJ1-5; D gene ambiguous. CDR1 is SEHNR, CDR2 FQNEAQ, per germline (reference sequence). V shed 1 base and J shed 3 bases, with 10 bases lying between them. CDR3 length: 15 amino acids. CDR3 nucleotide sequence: TGTGCCAGCAGCTTAGAGGGCGGTTTCAATCAGCCCCAGCATTTT. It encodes CASSLEGGFNQPQHF.

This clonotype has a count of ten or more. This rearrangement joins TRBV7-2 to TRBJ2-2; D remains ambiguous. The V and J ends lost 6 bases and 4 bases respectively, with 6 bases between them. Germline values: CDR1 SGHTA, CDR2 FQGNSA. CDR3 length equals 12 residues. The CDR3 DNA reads TGTGCCAGCAGTTGGGGCACCGGGGAGCTGTTTTTT. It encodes CASSWGTGELFF.

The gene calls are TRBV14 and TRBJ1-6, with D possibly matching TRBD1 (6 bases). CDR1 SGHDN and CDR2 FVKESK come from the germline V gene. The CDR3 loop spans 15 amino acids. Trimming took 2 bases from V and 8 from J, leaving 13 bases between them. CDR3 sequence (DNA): TGTGCCAGCAGCCAACTACAGGGTATTGATTCACCCCTCCACTTT. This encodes CASSQLQGIDSPLHF.

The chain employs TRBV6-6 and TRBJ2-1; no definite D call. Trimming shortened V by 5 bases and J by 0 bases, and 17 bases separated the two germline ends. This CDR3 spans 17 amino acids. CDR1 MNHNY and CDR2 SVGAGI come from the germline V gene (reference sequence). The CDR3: CASSDKGRLSSYNEQFF. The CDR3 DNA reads TGTGCCAGCAGTGATAAGGGCCGACTTAGCTCCTACAATGAGCAGTTCTTC.

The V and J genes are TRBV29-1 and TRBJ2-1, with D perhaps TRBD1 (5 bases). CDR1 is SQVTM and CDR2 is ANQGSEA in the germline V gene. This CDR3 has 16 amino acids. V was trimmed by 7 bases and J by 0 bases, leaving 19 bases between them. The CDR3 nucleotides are TGCAGCGCCCAATTCTATGGCCAGGGCTCCTACAATGAGCAGTTCTTC. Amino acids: CSAQFYGQGSYNEQFF.

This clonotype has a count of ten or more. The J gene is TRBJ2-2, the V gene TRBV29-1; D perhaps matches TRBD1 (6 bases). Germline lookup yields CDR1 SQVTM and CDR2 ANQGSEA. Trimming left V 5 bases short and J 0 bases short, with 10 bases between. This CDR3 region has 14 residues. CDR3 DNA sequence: TGCAGCGTTAGGACAGTAACGAACACCGGGGAGCTGTTTTTT. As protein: CSVRTVTNTGELFF.

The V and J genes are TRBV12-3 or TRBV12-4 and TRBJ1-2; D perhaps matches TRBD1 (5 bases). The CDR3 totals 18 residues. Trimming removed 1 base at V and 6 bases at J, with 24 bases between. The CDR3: CASSLVVGRMQEVDGYTF. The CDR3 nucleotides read TGTGCCAGCAGTTTAGTTGTGGGGCGGATGCAGGAAGTAGATGGCTACACCTTC.

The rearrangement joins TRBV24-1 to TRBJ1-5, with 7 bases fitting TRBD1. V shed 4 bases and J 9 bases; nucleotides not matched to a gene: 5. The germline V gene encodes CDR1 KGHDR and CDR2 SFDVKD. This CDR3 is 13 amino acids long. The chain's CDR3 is CATSETGEMPQHF. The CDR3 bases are TGTGCCACCAGTGAAACAGGGGAGATGCCCCAGCATTTT.

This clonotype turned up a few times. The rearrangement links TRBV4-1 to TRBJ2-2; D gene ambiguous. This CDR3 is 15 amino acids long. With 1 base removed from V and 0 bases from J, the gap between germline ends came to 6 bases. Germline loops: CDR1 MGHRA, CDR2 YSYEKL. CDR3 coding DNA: TGCGCCAGCAGCCAAGTCTTTGCGAACACCGGGGAGCTGTTTTTT. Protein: CASSQVFANTGELFF.